Following are 31 T cell receptor beta chains from one sample sequenced in a study of cytomegalovirus exposure and HLA in healthy donors. Some clones are missing from TCRdb's copy, which holds only in-frame ones; the method was immunoSEQ multiplex PCR. The repertoire has about 140,000 clones, over 90% of them found once; the top ten carry about 1.7%. Sequencing input: PBMCs. All receptors derive from a man aged 18 to 35 in good health and CMV-seropositive.

Points on this clone: This sample includes further DNA sequences coding for the same CDR3. DNA for the CDR3: TGCGCCAGCAGCTTTCGGTTGAACACTGAAGCTTTCTTT. Its translation: CASSFRLNTEAFF. The J gene is TRBJ1-1, the V gene TRBV5-1; the D is unclear. This CDR3 region has 13 residues. Per the germline V gene, CDR1 is SGHRS and CDR2 is YFSETQ. The V end was cut by 2 bases, the J end by 0 bases, with 5 bases between. Using reference TRBV5-1 and TRBJ1-1 for the parts outside the CDR3, the full variable domain is KAGVTQTPRYLIKTRGQQVTLSCSPISGHRSVSWYQQTPGQGLQFLFEYFSETQRNKGNFPGRFSGRQFSNSRSEMNVSTLELGDSALYLCASSFRLNTEAFFGQGTRLTVV.

This sequence joins TRBV30 and TRBJ2-5; D may be TRBD2 (6 bases). Trimming pared 1 base from V and 1 base from J, leaving 13 bases between. The germline V gene encodes CDR1 GTSNPN and CDR2 SVGIG (reference sequence). The CDR3 runs to 15 residues. CDR3 protein: CAWSGGVASQETQYF. The CDR3 bases are TGTGCCTGGAGTGGGGGGGTAGCGTCCCAAGAGACCCAGTACTTC.

CDR3 bases: TGTGCCAGCAGTGCACAGCCCTCGAATTCACCCCTCCACTTT. Translated: CASSAQPSNSPLHF. The chain recombines TRBV6-1 with TRBJ1-6, with D uncertain. CDR3 length equals 14 residues. V lost 4 bases, J lost 7 bases, and 11 bases lay in between. Germline values: CDR1 MNHNS, CDR2 SASEGT.

The rearrangement uses TRBV29-1 and TRBJ2-5; D gene uncertain. The CDR3 sequence is 12 residues long. The germline V gene encodes CDR1 SQVTM and CDR2 ANQGSEA. Trimming removed 4 bases from V and 4 bases from J, with 10 bases in between. CDR3 loop: CSVGGLPETQYF. CDR3 sequence (DNA): TGCAGCGTTGGAGGCCTTCCAGAGACCCAGTACTTC.

This chain connects TRBV4-1 to TRBJ2-1; D may be TRBD1 (6 bases). With 0 bases removed from V and 3 bases from J, the gap between germline ends came to 15 bases. The V gene's germline CDR1 is MGHRA and CDR2 YSYEKL. The length of the CDR3 is 17 residues. CDR3 DNA sequence: TGCGCCAGCAGCCAAGATACCCCAGGGGACGGCTACAATGAGCAGTTCTTC. Translating it yields CASSQDTPGDGYNEQFF.

The rearrangement joins TRBV5-4 to TRBJ2-7; the match to TRBD1 covers 10 bases. This CDR3 spans 14 amino acids. Germline assignment: CDR1 SGHNT and CDR2 YYREEE (reference sequence). V lost 4 bases, J lost 6 bases, and 7 bases stayed unmatched. Here the CDR3 DNA reads TGTGCCAGCAGCCTCCCGGGACAGGGGCTCGAGCAGTACTTC. It yields the protein CASSLPGQGLEQYF.

The V call is TRBV2, the J call TRBJ2-7; D gene uncertain. Per the germline V gene, CDR1 is SNHLY and CDR2 is FYNNEI. The CDR3 consists of 12 residues. The ends were cut back, 7 bases at V and 3 bases at J, with 10 bases in the middle. CDR3 residues: CASMAAFYEQYF. The CDR3 DNA reads TGTGCCAGCATGGCTGCATTCTACGAGCAGTACTTC. Filled out from reference TRBV2 and TRBJ2-7, the complete variable domain reads EPEVTQTPSHQVTQMGQEVILRCVPISNHLYFYWYRQILGQKVEFLVSFYNNEISEKSEIFDDQFSVERPDGSNFTLKIRSTKLEDSAMYFCASMAAFYEQYFGPGTRLTVT.

This chain links TRBV2 with TRBJ2-1; 7 positions match TRBD2. J gave up 6 bases and V 4 bases, and 3 bases lay outside the gene matches. Per germline, CDR1 SNHLY and CDR2 FYNNEI. The CDR3 has 13 residues. Here the CDR3 reads CASSGTSGNEQFF. Here the CDR3 DNA reads TGTGCCAGCAGTGGGACTAGTGGCAATGAGCAGTTCTTC.

Notes on this clone: At one end the junction does not follow the germline gene, possibly because of a read error. V is TRBV10-3 and J is TRBJ2-7; 9 bases fit TRBD1. The CDR3 loop spans 13 amino acids. Germline assignment: CDR1 ENHRY and CDR2 SYGVKD. The CDR3 region has the DNA TGTGCCACCAGTGGGACAGGGAGCTACGAGCAGTACTTC. This gives the protein CATSGTGSYEQYF.

This chain uses TRBV19 with TRBJ1-5, with D perhaps matching TRBD1 (6 bases). V lost 6 bases, J lost 3 bases, and 18 bases lay in between. Germline V lookup: CDR1 LNHDA, CDR2 SQIVND (reference sequence). The CDR3 is made up of 16 amino acids. Here the CDR3 DNA reads TGTGCCAGTAGCCCACCGGCAGGGGCCCTCAATCAGCCCCAGCATTTT. It specifies CASSPPAGALNQPQHF.

The gene calls are TRBV5-1 and TRBJ2-2, with a possible D match to TRBD1 (6 bases). V was trimmed by 4 bases and J by 1 base, leaving 8 bases between them. Germline CDR1 is SGHRS and CDR2 is YFSETQ. The CDR3 runs to 14 residues. CDR3 bases: TGCGCCAGCAGCACGACAGGGAACACCGGGGAGCTGTTTTTT. Amino acid sequence: CASSTTGNTGELFF. Full variable domain (rest looked up from reference TRBV5-1 and TRBJ2-2): KAGVTQTPRYLIKTRGQQVTLSCSPISGHRSVSWYQQTPGQGLQFLFEYFSETQRNKGNFPGRFSGRQFSNSRSEMNVSTLELGDSALYLCASSTTGNTGELFFGEGSRLTVL.

V and J are TRBV6-1 and TRBJ2-1; 7 positions agree with TRBD2. The germline gives CDR1 MNHNS, CDR2 SASEGT. This CDR3 is 14 amino acids long. The V segment lost 8 bases and the J segment 2 bases; nucleotides outside the gene matches: 6. In DNA, the CDR3 is TGTGCCAGCTATCTAGCGGCCCCCTACAATGAGCAGTTCTTC. This translates into CASYLAAPYNEQFF.

This chain connects TRBV19 to TRBJ2-7, with D possibly being TRBD2 (5 bases). The CDR3 totals 15 residues. V lost 2 bases, J lost 6 bases, and 17 bases lay in between. The germline CDR1 and CDR2 sequences are LNHDA and SQIVND (reference sequence). CDR3 in amino acids: CASSIRSRDTLEQYF. CDR3 DNA sequence: TGTGCCAGTAGTATAAGGTCCCGGGATACACTCGAGCAGTACTTC.

This clone was observed a few times. The genes are TRBV15 and TRBJ1-3, with no clear D. V was clipped by 6 bases and J by 3 bases, with 12 bases between them. The germline V gene encodes CDR1 LNHNV and CDR2 YYDKDF (reference sequence). This CDR3 is 14 amino acids long. Here the CDR3 reads CATRTTYFGNTIYF. For the CDR3, the DNA is TGTGCCACCAGGACGACTTACTTTGGAAACACCATATATTTT.

The chain couples TRBV5-1 to TRBJ1-1, with 7 bases aligning to TRBD1. The CDR3 covers 17 residues. Germline V gene lookup returns CDR1 SGHRS and CDR2 YFSETQ. V was clipped by 0 bases and J by 4 bases; unmatched bases: 12. CDR3 region: CASSLEPNRGRVTEAFF. CDR3 DNA sequence: TGCGCCAGCAGCTTGGAGCCGAACAGGGGAAGGGTCACTGAAGCTTTCTTT.

The gene calls are TRBV29-1 and TRBJ2-7; 13 bases agree with TRBD2. Germline values: CDR1 SQVTM, CDR2 ANQGSEA. Losses at the gene ends were 7 bases for V and 3 bases for J; bases not matched to a gene: 3. This CDR3 is 13 amino acids long. This chain's CDR3 is CSARLAGGYEQYF. The CDR3 nucleotides are TGCAGCGCCCGACTAGCGGGAGGCTACGAGCAGTACTTC.

The count of this clone is one. This sequence joins TRBV11-1 and TRBJ2-1; no reliable D call. The germline V and J ends were trimmed by 2 bases and 2 bases, with 4 bases remaining between them. Germline V gives CDR1 SGHAT, CDR2 FQDESV (reference sequence). This CDR3 is 13 amino acids long. This chain's CDR3 is CASSLYTYNEQFF. The CDR3 region has the DNA TGTGCCAGCAGCTTATATACCTACAATGAGCAGTTCTTC.

This chain connects TRBV7-9 to TRBJ2-2; 9 bases are a match to TRBD1. The CDR3 runs 16 residues. Trimming removed 5 bases from V and 4 bases from J; junction bases left unmatched: 8. Germline V gene lookup returns CDR1 SEHNR and CDR2 FQNEAQ (reference sequence). The DNA of the CDR3 is TGTGCCAGCAGCCCCATAGGGGGACAGGGCACCGGGGAGCTGTTTTTT. Amino acid sequence: CASSPIGGQGTGELFF.

This chain uses TRBV5-4 with TRBJ1-2; unclear D gene. The length of the CDR3 is 11 residues. The germline V gene encodes CDR1 SGHNT and CDR2 YYREEE (reference sequence). The V and J ends lost 4 bases and 10 bases respectively, with 11 bases between them. The CDR3 spells CASSLPRDYTF. The CDR3 nucleotides are TGTGCCAGCAGCCTTCCCCGGGACTACACCTTC.

The chain employs TRBV27 and TRBJ2-7, with 11 nucleotides matching TRBD2. The V and J ends lost 3 bases and 4 bases, in that order; junction bases with no gene match: 5. The CDR3 contains 15 residues. Germline V gene sequence: CDR1 MNHEY, CDR2 SMNVEV (reference sequence). CDR3 in DNA: TGTGCCAGCAGTTTCGGACTAGCGGGCGTATACGAGCAGTACTTC. Translated: CASSFGLAGVYEQYF.

The V call is TRBV10-3, the J call TRBJ2-5; 7 nucleotides match TRBD1. The CDR3 is 16 amino acids. Trimming at V came to 1 base and at J to 9 bases, leaving 14 bases not matched to a gene. The germline V gene has CDR1 ENHRY and CDR2 SYGVKD. The CDR3 DNA follows: TGTGCCATCAGTGAGTTCTGGACAGGAGAGAACATGTCCCAGTACTTC. Translation: CAISEFWTGENMSQYF.

The chain employs TRBV7-3 and TRBJ2-1, with 12 positions matching TRBD2. Germline V lookup: CDR1 SGHTA, CDR2 FQGTGA. J was trimmed by 10 bases and V by 2 bases; bases with no gene match: 6. The CDR3 loop spans 15 amino acids. The CDR3 DNA reads TGTGCCAGCAGCTTAGCCCTTGGACTAGCGGGGGAGCAGTTCTTC. Its protein product is CASSLALGLAGEQFF.

Written as DNA, the CDR3 is TGCGCCAGCAGCTTGGAGGGGGACAGGAACACTGAAGCTTTCTTT. Translation: CASSLEGDRNTEAFF. The genes are TRBV5-1 and TRBJ1-1; 7 nucleotides align to TRBD1. From germline, CDR1 is SGHRS and CDR2 YFSETQ. The CDR3 covers 15 residues. J gave up 1 base and V 0 bases, and 3 bases lay outside the gene matches.

The V call is TRBV14, the J call TRBJ1-1; TRBD1 might be the D (5 bases). The length of the CDR3 is 14 residues. Germline CDR1 is SGHDN and CDR2 is FVKESK. The germline V and J ends were trimmed by 0 bases and 4 bases, with 9 bases remaining between them. Here the CDR3 reads CASSQEDGGTEAFF. In nucleotides, the CDR3 is TGTGCCAGCAGCCAAGAGGACGGGGGCACTGAAGCTTTCTTT.

V usage is TRBV5-1 and J usage is TRBJ1-3; no firm D call. The CDR3 totals 14 residues. V was clipped by 1 base and J by 0 bases, with 5 bases between them. The germline gives CDR1 SGHRS, CDR2 YFSETQ. The CDR3 bases are TGCGCCAGCAGCTTGACAAGCTCTGGAAACACCATATATTTT. It codes for CASSLTSSGNTIYF.

The chain couples TRBV18 to TRBJ1-2; 7 positions agree with TRBD1. Germline V gene lookup returns CDR1 KGHSH and CDR2 LQKENI. The CDR3 contains 14 residues. V trimming: 5 bases; J trimming: 6 bases; junction bases outside the gene matches: 9. CDR3 coding DNA: TGTGCCAGCTCAACCACGACAGGGCCTGATGGCTACACCTTC. Translating gives CASSTTTGPDGYTF. Using reference TRBV18 and TRBJ1-2 for the parts outside the CDR3, the full variable domain is NAGVMQNPRHLVRRRGQEARLRCSPMKGHSHVYWYRQLPEEGLKFMVYLQKENIIDESGMPKERFSAEFPKEGPSILRIQQVVRGDSAAYFCASSTTTGPDGYTFGSGTRLTVV.

The chain carries TRBV2 and TRBJ2-2; D perhaps matches TRBD1 (5 bases). In germline, CDR1 is SNHLY, CDR2 FYNNEI. The CDR3 loop spans 14 amino acids. V lost 8 bases and J 0 bases, leaving 10 bases between the germline ends. The CDR3 nucleotides are TGTGCCAGCTTTCGACAGCCGAACACCGGGGAGCTGTTTTTT. Its translation is CASFRQPNTGELFF.

This clone was seen a single time. CDR3 loop: CASLGLGNTDTQYF. CDR3 coding DNA: TGTGCCAGCCTAGGACTAGGAAACACAGATACGCAGTATTTT. The chain uses TRBV2 and TRBJ2-3, with TRBD2 matching 7 bases. V trimming: 8 bases; J trimming: 2 bases; junction bases outside the gene matches: 7. The CDR3 extends over 14 amino acids. Germline V CDR1 and CDR2: SNHLY, FYNNEI.

CDR3 amino acids: CASSVGGLSYEQYF. Written as DNA, the CDR3 is TGTGCCAGCAGCGTAGGGGGCCTATCCTACGAGCAGTACTTC. The chain combines TRBV9 with TRBJ2-7; a weak D match, TRBD1 (5 bases). The CDR3 extends over 14 amino acids. V dropped 0 bases and J dropped 1 base, with 8 bases sitting between them. Germline lookup yields CDR1 SGDLS and CDR2 YYNGEE.

The chain has TRBV2 and TRBJ2-7, with D unresolved. Germline assignment: CDR1 SNHLY and CDR2 FYNNEI. This CDR3 contains 13 residues. The V gene lost 4 bases and the J gene lost 3 bases, with 10 bases spanning the gap. The CDR3 spells CASSVSPHYEQYF. DNA of the CDR3: TGTGCCAGCAGTGTGAGTCCCCACTACGAGCAGTACTTC. The full variable domain, in which reference TRBV2 and TRBJ2-7 provide the parts outside the CDR3, is EPEVTQTPSHQVTQMGQEVILRCVPISNHLYFYWYRQILGQKVEFLVSFYNNEISEKSEIFDDQFSVERPDGSNFTLKIRSTKLEDSAMYFCASSVSPHYEQYFGPGTRLTVT.

The chain has TRBV5-1 and TRBJ2-3; 10 positions match TRBD2. The J segment lost 2 bases and the V segment lost 7 bases, leaving 10 bases of the junction unmatched. The CDR3 extends over 16 amino acids. Germline CDR1 and CDR2: SGHRS and YFSETQ. In nucleotides, the CDR3 is TGCGCCAGCGGAGCGGGAGGGAGTCCCGCCACAGATACGCAGTATTTT. This sequence encodes CASGAGGSPATDTQYF.